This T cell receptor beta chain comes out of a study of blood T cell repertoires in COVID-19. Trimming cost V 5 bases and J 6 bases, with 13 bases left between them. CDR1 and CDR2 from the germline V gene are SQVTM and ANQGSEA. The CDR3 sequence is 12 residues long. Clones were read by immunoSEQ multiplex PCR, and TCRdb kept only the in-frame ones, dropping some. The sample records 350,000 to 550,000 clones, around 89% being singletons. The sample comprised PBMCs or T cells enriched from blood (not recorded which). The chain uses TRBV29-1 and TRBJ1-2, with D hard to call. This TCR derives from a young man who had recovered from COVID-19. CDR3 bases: TGCAGCGTTACGGGAGCACGGGATGGCTACACCTTC. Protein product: CSVTGARDGYTF.